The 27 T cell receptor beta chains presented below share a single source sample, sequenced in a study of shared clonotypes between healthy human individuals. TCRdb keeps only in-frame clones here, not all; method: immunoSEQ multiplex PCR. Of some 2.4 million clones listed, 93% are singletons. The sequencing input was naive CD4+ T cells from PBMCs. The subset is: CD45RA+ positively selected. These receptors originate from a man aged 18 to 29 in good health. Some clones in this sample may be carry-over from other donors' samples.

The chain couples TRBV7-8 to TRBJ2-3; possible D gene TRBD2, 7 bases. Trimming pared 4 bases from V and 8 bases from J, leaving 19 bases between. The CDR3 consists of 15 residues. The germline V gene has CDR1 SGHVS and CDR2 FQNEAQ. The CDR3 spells CASSYGRELGGTQYF. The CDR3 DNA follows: TGTGCCAGCAGCTACGGGCGGGAGTTAGGGGGTACGCAGTATTTT.

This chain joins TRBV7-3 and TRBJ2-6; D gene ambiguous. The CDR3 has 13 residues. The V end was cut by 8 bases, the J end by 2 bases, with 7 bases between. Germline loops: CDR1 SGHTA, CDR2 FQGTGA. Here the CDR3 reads CASRLTGANVLTF. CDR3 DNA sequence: TGTGCCAGCCGGTTGACTGGGGCCAACGTCCTGACTTTC.

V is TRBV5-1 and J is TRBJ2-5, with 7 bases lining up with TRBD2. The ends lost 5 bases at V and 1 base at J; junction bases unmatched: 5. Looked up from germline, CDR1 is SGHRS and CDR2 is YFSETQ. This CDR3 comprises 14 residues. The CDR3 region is CASRLAEAQETQYF. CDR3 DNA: TGCGCCAGCAGGCTAGCGGAGGCCCAAGAGACCCAGTACTTC.

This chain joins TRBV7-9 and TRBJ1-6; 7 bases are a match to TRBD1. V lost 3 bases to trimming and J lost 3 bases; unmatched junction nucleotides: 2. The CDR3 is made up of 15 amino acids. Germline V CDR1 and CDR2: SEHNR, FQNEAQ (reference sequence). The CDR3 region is CASSFRDSYNSPLHF. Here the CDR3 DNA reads TGTGCCAGCAGCTTCCGGGACAGCTATAATTCACCCCTCCACTTT.

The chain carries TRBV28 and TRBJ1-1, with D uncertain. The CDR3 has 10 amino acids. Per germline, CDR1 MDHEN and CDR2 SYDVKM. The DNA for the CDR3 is TGTGTGGTCTTAACCCCTGAAGCTTTCTTT. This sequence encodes CVVLTPEAFF.

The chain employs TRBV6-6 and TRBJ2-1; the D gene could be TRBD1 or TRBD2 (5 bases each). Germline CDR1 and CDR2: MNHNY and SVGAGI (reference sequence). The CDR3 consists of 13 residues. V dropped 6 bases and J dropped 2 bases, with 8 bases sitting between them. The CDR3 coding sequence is TGTGCCAGCAGGGGGGATACCTACAATGAGCAGTTCTTC. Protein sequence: CASRGDTYNEQFF.

CDR3 region: CSVGMWDTQYF. CDR3 DNA sequence: TGCAGCGTTGGAATGTGGGATACGCAGTATTTT. The chain combines TRBV29-1 with TRBJ2-3; unclear D gene. CDR3 length: 11 residues. The germline V gene encodes CDR1 SQVTM and CDR2 ANQGSEA. The ends were cut back, 4 bases at V and 6 bases at J, with 8 bases in the middle.

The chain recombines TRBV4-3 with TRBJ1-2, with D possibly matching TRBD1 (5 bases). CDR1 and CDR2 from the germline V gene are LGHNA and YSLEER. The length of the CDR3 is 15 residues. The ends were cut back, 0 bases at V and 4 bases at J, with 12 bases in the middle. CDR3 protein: CASSQDPQGFYGYTF. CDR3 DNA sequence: TGCGCCAGCAGCCAAGATCCGCAGGGATTCTATGGCTACACCTTC.

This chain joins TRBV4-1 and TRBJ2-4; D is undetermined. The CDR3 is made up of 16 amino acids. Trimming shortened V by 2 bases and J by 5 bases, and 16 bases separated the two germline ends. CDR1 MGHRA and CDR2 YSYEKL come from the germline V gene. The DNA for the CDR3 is TGCGCCAGCAGCCAAAAGTCACCCGGGTTGGAAAACATTCAGTACTTC. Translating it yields CASSQKSPGLENIQYF.

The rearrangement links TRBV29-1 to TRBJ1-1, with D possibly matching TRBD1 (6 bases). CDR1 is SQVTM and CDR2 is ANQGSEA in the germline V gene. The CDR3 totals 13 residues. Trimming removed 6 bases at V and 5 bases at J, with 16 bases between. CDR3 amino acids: CSVSEGGATEAFF. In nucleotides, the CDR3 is TGCAGCGTCTCTGAGGGGGGCGCGACTGAAGCTTTCTTT.

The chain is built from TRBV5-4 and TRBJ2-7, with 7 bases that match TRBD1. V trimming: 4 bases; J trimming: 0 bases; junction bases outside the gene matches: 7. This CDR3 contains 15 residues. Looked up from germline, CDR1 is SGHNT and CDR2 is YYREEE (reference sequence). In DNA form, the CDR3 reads TGTGCCAGCAGCCATCCGACAGGGAGCTCCTACGAGCAGTACTTC. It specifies CASSHPTGSSYEQYF.

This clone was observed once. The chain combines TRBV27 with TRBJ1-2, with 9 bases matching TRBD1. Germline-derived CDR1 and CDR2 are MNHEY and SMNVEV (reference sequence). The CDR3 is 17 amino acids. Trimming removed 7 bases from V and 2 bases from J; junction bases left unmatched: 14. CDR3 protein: CASTPGSLGTGNYGYTF. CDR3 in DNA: TGTGCCAGCACCCCTGGTAGTCTCGGGACAGGGAACTATGGCTACACCTTC.

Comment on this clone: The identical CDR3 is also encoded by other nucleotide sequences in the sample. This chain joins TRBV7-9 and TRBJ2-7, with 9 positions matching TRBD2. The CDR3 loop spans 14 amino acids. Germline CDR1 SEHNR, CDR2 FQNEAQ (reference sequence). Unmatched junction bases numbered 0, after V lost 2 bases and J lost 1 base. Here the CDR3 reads CASSLLAGSYEQYF. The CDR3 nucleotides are TGTGCCAGCAGCTTACTAGCGGGGTCCTACGAGCAGTACTTC. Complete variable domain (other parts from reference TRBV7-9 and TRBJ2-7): DTGVSQNPRHKITKRGQNVTFRCDPISEHNRLYWYRQTLGQGPEFLTYFQNEAQLEKSRLLSDRFSAERPKGSFSTLEIQRTEQGDSAMYLCASSLLAGSYEQYFGPGTRLTVT.

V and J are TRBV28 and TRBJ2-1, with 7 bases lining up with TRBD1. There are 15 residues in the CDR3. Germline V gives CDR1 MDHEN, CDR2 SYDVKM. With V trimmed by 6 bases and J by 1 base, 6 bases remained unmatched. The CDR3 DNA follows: TGTGCCAGCAGACGACAGGGTGGGTCCTACAATGAGCAGTTCTTC. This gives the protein CASRRQGGSYNEQFF. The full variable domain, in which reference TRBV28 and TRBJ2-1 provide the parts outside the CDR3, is DVKVTQSSRYLVKRTGEKVFLECVQDMDHENMFWYRQDPGLGLRLIYFSYDVKMKEKGDIPEGYSVSREKKERFSLILESASTNQTSMYLCASRRQGGSYNEQFFGPGTRLTVL.

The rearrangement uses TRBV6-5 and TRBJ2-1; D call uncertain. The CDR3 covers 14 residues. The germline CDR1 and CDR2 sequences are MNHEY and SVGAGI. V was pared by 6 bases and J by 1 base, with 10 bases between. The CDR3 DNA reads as TGTGCCAGCAGCCCGGACGGATCCTACAATGAGCAGTTCTTC. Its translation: CASSPDGSYNEQFF.

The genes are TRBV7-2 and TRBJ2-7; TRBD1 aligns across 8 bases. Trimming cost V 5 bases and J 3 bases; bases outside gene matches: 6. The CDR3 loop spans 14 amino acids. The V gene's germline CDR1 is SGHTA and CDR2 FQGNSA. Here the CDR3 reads CASSMGQAFYEQYF. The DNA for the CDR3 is TGTGCCAGCAGCATGGGACAGGCGTTCTACGAGCAGTACTTC.

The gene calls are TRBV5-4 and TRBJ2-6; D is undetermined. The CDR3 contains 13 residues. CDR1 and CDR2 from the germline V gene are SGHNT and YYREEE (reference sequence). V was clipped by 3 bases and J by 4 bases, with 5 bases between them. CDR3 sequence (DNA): TGTGCCAGCAGCTCCGCCGGGGCCAACGTCCTGACTTTC. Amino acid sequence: CASSSAGANVLTF. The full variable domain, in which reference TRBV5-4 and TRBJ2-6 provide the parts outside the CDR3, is ETGVTQSPTHLIKTRGQQVTLRCSSQSGHNTVSWYQQALGQGPQFIFQYYREEENGRGNFPPRFSGLQFPNYSSELNVNALELDDSALYLCASSSAGANVLTFGAGSRLTVL.

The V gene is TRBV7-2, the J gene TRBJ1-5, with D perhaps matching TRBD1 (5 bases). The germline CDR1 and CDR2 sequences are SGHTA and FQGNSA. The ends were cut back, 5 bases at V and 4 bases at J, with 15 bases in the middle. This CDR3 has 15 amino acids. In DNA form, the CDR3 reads TGTGCCAGCAGCACCCGGGGGATAAGAAATCAGCCCCAGCATTTT. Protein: CASSTRGIRNQPQHF.

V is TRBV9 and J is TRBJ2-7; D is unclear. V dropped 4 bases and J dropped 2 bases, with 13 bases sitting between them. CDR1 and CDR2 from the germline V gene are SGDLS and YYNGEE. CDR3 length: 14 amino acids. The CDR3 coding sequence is TGTGCCAGCAGCCAAGGGCTAACGGCCTACGAGCAGTACTTC. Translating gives CASSQGLTAYEQYF.

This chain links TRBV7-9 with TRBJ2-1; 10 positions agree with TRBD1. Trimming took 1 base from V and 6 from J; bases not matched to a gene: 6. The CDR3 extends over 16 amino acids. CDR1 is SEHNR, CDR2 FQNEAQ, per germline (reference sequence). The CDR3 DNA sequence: TGTGCCAGCAGCTTAGTAGATGGGACAGGGGTCAATGAGCAGTTCTTC. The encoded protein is CASSLVDGTGVNEQFF.

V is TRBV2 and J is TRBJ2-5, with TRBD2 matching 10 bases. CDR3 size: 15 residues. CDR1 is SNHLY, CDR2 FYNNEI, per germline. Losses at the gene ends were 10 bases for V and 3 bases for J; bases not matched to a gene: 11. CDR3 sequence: CATTRGGTSEETQYF. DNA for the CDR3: TGTGCCACGACGAGAGGCGGGACTAGCGAAGAGACCCAGTACTTC.

CDR3 sequence reads: CASSLDQGYQETQYF. The CDR3 DNA sequence: TGTGCCAGCAGCTTAGACCAGGGGTACCAAGAGACCCAGTACTTC. J is TRBJ2-5 and V is TRBV11-2; maybe TRBD1 (6 bases). Trimming left V 0 bases short and J 0 bases short, with 8 bases between. Germline V gene data show CDR1 as SGHAT and CDR2 as FQNNGV. The CDR3 sequence is 15 residues long.

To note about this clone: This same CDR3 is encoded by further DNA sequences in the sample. The CDR3 loop is CASSVGWNTEAFF. The CDR3 DNA reads as TGTGCCAGCAGCGTAGGGTGGAACACTGAAGCTTTCTTT. The rearrangement links TRBV9 to TRBJ1-1; D is uncertain. Germline lookup yields CDR1 SGDLS and CDR2 YYNGEE. The CDR3 consists of 13 residues. V shed 0 bases and J shed 1 base, with 4 bases lying between them.

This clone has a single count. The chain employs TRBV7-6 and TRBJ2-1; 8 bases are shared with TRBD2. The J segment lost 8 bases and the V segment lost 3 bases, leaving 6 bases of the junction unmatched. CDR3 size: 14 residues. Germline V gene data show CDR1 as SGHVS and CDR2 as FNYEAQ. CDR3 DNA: TGTGCCAGCAGCTTCCGGGAGGGCCTAGATGAGCAGTTCTTC. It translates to CASSFREGLDEQFF.

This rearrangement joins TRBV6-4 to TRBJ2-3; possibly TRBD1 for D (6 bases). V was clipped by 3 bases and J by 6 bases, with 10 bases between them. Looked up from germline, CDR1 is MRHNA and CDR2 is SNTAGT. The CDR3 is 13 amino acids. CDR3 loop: CASSEQGSDTQYF. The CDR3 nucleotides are TGTGCCAGCAGTGAACAGGGATCCGATACGCAGTATTTT.

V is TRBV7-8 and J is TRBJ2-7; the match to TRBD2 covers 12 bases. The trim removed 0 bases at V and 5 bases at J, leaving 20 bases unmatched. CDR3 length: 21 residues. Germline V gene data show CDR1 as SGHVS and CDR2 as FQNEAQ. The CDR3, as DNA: TGTGCCAGCAGCTTAGCGAAGATGATCGGACTAGCGGGACAGGTCGACCACGAGCAGTACTTC. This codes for CASSLAKMIGLAGQVDHEQYF.

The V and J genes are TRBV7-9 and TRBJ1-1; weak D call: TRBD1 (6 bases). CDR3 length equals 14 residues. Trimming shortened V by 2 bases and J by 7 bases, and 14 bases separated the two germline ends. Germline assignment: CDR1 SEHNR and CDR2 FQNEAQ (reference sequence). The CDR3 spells CASSLSGLTGEAFF. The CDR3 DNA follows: TGTGCCAGCAGCTTATCGGGATTGACAGGTGAAGCTTTCTTT.